Listed here is a single T cell receptor (beta chain). Libraries were prepared by immunoSEQ multiplex PCR; TCRdb keeps only in-frame clonotypes and omits some of them. The sample carries 49,000 or so clones, around nine tenths recorded once. Germline loops: CDR1 MNHNY, CDR2 SVGAGI (reference sequence). The CDR3 spans 14 residues. V dropped 2 bases and J dropped 5 bases, with 10 bases sitting between them. This record belongs to a study of T cell changes during pregnancy in multiple sclerosis. The TCR sequence derives from a female donor in good health, enrolled as a control in a pregnancy study. The chain uses TRBV6-6 and TRBJ1-3, with no clear D. The sample here was CD4+ T cells from peripheral blood mononuclear cells, taken in the second trimester of pregnancy. CDR3 protein: CASSYGESRNTIYF. Written as DNA, the CDR3 is TGTGCCAGCAGTTACGGGGAGTCTAGAAACACCATATATTTT.